This is a list of T cell receptor beta chains from one sample in a study of cytomegalovirus exposure and HLA in healthy donors. This table comes from immunoSEQ multiplex PCR, and its TCRdb copy is limited to in-frame clones, with some not included. Recorded for this sample: 130,000 or so clones. Sequencing was performed on PBMCs. The receptors originated from a woman aged 40 to 49 in good health and CMV-seronegative. Both conserved end residues are part of each CDR3. The D gene is left open where the match is weak.

d_gene	j_gene	v_gene	CDR3aa	CDR3nt
TRBD1	TRBJ2-1	TRBV19	CASRAWTGDNEQFF	TGTGCCAGTAGAGCCTGGACAGGAGACAATGAGCAGTTCTTC
-	TRBJ1-2	TRBV6-5	CASSAPGRVGGYTF	TGTGCCAGCAGTGCCCCGGGCAGGGTCGGTGGCTACACCTTC
-	TRBJ2-2	TRBV5-6	CASSLGSVTGELFF	TGTGCCAGCAGCTTGGGATCAGTCACCGGGGAGCTGTTTTTT
-	TRBJ1-3	TRBV6-5	CASSYRGQTTGNTIYF	TGTGCCAGCAGTTACAGAGGACAGACAACTGGAAACACCATATATTTT
-	TRBJ1-2	TRBV11-2	CASTKFGGQDYGYTF	TGTGCCAGCACAAAGTTCGGGGGGCAGGACTATGGCTACACCTTC
-	TRBJ1-6	TRBV7-2	CASSQSSTQRNNSPLHF	TGTGCCAGCAGCCAAAGCAGCACCCAGAGGAATAATTCACCCCTCCACTTT
TRBD1	TRBJ2-3	TRBV5-4	CASSFSGGLTDTQYF	TGTGCCAGCAGCTTTTCAGGGGGCCTCACAGATACGCAGTATTTT
-	TRBJ2-3	TRBV11-2	CASSLGLSTDTQYF	TGTGCCAGCAGCCTTGGCCTTAGCACAGATACGCAGTATTTT
TRBD1	TRBJ2-6	TRBV28	CASSPITGDGANVLTF	TGTGCCAGCAGTCCAATAACAGGGGACGGGGCCAACGTCCTGACTTTC
TRBD1	TRBJ1-2	TRBV2	CASSEQQGAGGYTF	TGTGCCAGCAGTGAACAACAGGGGGCTGGAGGCTACACCTTC
-	TRBJ1-1	TRBV6-5	CASSYPGLANTEAFF	TGTGCCAGCAGTTACCCCGGACTCGCGAACACTGAAGCTTTCTTT
-	TRBJ1-2	TRBV6-5	CASSYGLFMGYTF	TGTGCCAGCAGTTACGGACTGTTTATGGGCTACACCTTC
-	TRBJ1-2	TRBV28	CATGTGYGYTF	TGTGCAACGGGAACGGGCTATGGCTACACCTTC
TRBD1	TRBJ1-2	TRBV2	CASRPTGGKHGYTF	TGTGCCAGCAGACCGACAGGGGGCAAGCATGGCTACACCTTC
TRBD2	TRBJ2-7	TRBV5-6	CASSPQRGRPYEQYF	TGTGCCAGCAGCCCCCAGCGGGGGAGACCCTACGAGCAGTACTTC
-	TRBJ2-2	TRBV4-1	CASSQELSNTGELFF	TGCGCCAGCAGCCAAGAACTCTCGAACACCGGGGAGCTGTTTTTT
-	TRBJ2-6	TRBV18	CASSPNFGGSGANVLTF	TGTGCCAGCTCACCAAACTTCGGGGGCTCTGGGGCCAACGTCCTGACTTTC
TRBD2	TRBJ2-5	TRBV7-6	CASSLTGLAEETQYF	TGTGCCAGCAGCCTTACGGGACTAGCGGAAGAGACCCAGTACTTC
TRBD2	TRBJ2-5	TRBV5-1	CASSLNLAGEETQYF	TGCGCCAGCAGCTTGAATCTAGCGGGGGAAGAGACCCAGTACTTC
TRBD1	TRBJ1-5	TRBV27	CASSYGTGDQPQHF	TGTGCCAGCAGTTACGGGACAGGGGATCAGCCCCAGCATTTT
TRBD1	TRBJ2-7	TRBV5-1	CASSVMTGPYEQYF	TGCGCCAGCAGCGTAATGACAGGGCCCTACGAGCAGTACTTC
TRBD2	TRBJ2-1	TRBV6-5	CASSYAGGAFNEQFF	TGTGCCAGCAGTTACGCCGGGGGGGCCTTCAATGAGCAGTTCTTC
-	TRBJ1-3	TRBV7-2	CASSKQGSGNTIYF	TGTGCCAGCAGCAAGCAGGGATCCGGAAACACCATATATTTT
TRBD1	TRBJ1-6	TRBV6-1	CAGLGTGSNSPLHF	TGTGCCGGTTTGGGGACAGGGAGTAATTCACCCCTCCACTTT
-	TRBJ1-2	TRBV19	CASTYSGPVLYGYTF	TGTGCCAGTACGTACAGCGGGCCGGTCCTCTATGGCTACACCTTC
TRBD1	TRBJ2-3	TRBV5-1	CASSLVGGRQGTDTQYF	TGCGCCAGCAGCCTTGTTGGGGGTCGACAGGGAACAGATACGCAGTATTTT
-	TRBJ1-2	TRBV29-1	CSGGGRNYGYTF	TGCAGCGGAGGGGGTCGGAACTATGGCTACACCTTC
-	TRBJ1-2	TRBV15	CATSRDSGTNYGYTF	TGTGCCACCAGCAGAGATTCCGGGACTAACTATGGCTACACCTTC
-	TRBJ1-1	TRBV19	CASSIAGVSTEAFF	TGTGCCAGTAGTATAGCAGGGGTGAGCACTGAAGCTTTCTTT
TRBD1	TRBJ1-5	TRBV10-3	CAISELDRGRQPQHF	TGTGCCATCAGTGAACTAGACAGGGGGCGTCAGCCCCAGCATTTT
-	TRBJ2-3	TRBV7-9	CASRHRQQITDTQYF	TGTGCCAGCAGGCATCGACAGCAGATCACAGATACGCAGTATTTT
-	TRBJ1-5	TRBV18	CASSPSTGTIYQPQHF	TGTGCCAGCTCACCAAGTACAGGGACAATTTATCAGCCCCAGCATTTT
-	TRBJ2-3	TRBV2	CASRLFTDTQYF	TGTGCCAGCCGACTGTTCACAGATACGCAGTATTTT
TRBD2	TRBJ2-5	TRBV5-1	CASSSNPAGGRETQYF	TGCGCCAGCAGCTCGAACCCGGCGGGGGGGCGGGAGACCCAGTACTTC
TRBD1	TRBJ1-1	TRBV15	CATSRETGKVNTEAFF	TGTGCCACCAGCAGAGAGACAGGGAAGGTGAACACTGAAGCTTTCTTT
TRBD1	TRBJ2-1	TRBV10-3	CAISQGAQYNEQFF	TGTGCCATCAGCCAGGGGGCACAGTACAATGAGCAGTTCTTC
-	TRBJ2-5	TRBV7-8	CASSPSRVFQETQYF	TGTGCCAGCAGCCCATCCAGGGTTTTTCAAGAGACCCAGTACTTC
TRBD2	TRBJ2-3	TRBV4-3	CASSHATSGLTDTQYF	TGCGCCAGCAGCCACGCGACTAGCGGGCTCACAGATACGCAGTATTTT
-	TRBJ1-1	TRBV19	CASSIVVSDREAFF	TGTGCCAGTAGTATAGTGGTTTCGGACAGAGAAGCTTTCTTT
-	TRBJ1-5	TRBV12-5	CASGLEGDQPQHF	TGTGCTAGTGGTTTGGAAGGGGATCAGCCCCAGCATTTT
TRBD1	TRBJ2-7	TRBV7-2	CASSLRDRGNEQYF	TGTGCCAGCAGCTTAAGGGACAGGGGAAATGAGCAGTACTTC